Given below is one T cell receptor beta chain in context. Antigen unknown. The germline V gene encodes CDR1 MRHNA and CDR2 SNTAGT. J gave up 2 bases and V 5 bases, and 5 bases lay outside the gene matches. The CDR3 runs to 16 residues. This record comes from a study of chemoradiotherapy in HPV16-positive cancers. Data came from immunoSEQ multiplex PCR; TCRdb stores just in-frame clones and leaves some out. The data contain 1,500 to 2,000 clones, approximately 88% of them seen just once; the ten biggest clones take up 4.8%. Study-wide findings and caveats: For HPV16-positive patients, expanding HPV-responsive T cells associated with longer recurrence-free survival. Functional assays defining HPV-specific T cells used only a couple of HPV16-positive patients. Non-HPV-specific T cells did not expand in tumors during treatment, whereas candidate HPV-specific clones and E7-related motifs did.

Repeated repertoire sampling spanned the course of chemoradiotherapy. The chain joins TRBV6-4 to TRBJ2-3, with 12 positions matching TRBD2. Here the sequenced sample was tumor tissue, taken from a patient who underwent chemoradiotherapy. This TCR was recovered from a human donor with HPV-associated anogenital cancer. The CDR3 loop is CASSLTSGGLTDTQYF. CDR3 DNA sequence: TGTGCCAGCAGTCTGACTAGCGGGGGCCTCACAGATACGCAGTATTTT.